The entry below gives a single TCR beta chain sequence along with its context. Its antigen is undetermined. Documented time point: cycle 4 day 1 (C4D1), after 5 to 7 weeks of nivolumab. With no exception, relapse followed autologous stem cell transplantation in all patients, and brentuximab vedotin exposure varied. It was by magnetic negative selection that CD4+ T cells were purified from thawed PBMCs. CDR3 length: 15 amino acids. Germline-derived CDR1 and CDR2 are LNHNV and YYDKDF (reference sequence). V lost 0 bases and J 0 bases, leaving 9 bases between the germline ends. The data were obtained in a study of PD-1 blockade in classical Hodgkin lymphoma. Study context: Every 2 weeks, patients had 3 mg/kg nivolumab intravenously. Study-wide results and limits: CD4+ TCR diversity rose significantly by C4D1, and CD8+ TCR diversity did not. Newly diagnosed patients had diversity similar to the baseline diversity of complete responders. Newly diagnosed patients were said to have less baseline TCR diversity than healthy donors did.

The assay was immunoSEQ multiplex PCR, and TCRdb's table has in-frame clones only and misses some. Found here are about 19,000 clones, around four fifths of them singletons; the top ten hold approximately 2.7%. This rearrangement joins TRBV15 to TRBJ2-7, with D unresolved. The sequence came from a human donor with classical Hodgkin lymphoma. The specimen comprised CD4+ T cells from blood, sampled before the fourth cycle of nivolumab. CDR3 sequence (DNA): TGTGCCACCAGCAGAGATTCGAGCACCTCCTACGAGCAGTACTTC. It encodes CATSRDSSTSYEQYF.